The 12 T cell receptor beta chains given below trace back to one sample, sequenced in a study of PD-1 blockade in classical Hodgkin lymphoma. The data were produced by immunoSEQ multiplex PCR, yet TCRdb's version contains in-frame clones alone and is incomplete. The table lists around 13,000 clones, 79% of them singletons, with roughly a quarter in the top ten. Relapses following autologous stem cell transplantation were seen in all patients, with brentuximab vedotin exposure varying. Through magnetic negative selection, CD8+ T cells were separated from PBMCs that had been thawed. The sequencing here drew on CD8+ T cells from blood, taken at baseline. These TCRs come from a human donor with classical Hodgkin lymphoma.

The CDR3 nucleotides read TGTGCCAGCAGCCCCCTGGGGGGCTTCTATGGCTACACCTTC. Its protein is CASSPLGGFYGYTF. The rearrangement joins TRBV6-5 to TRBJ1-2; a possible D gene is TRBD1 (6 bases). Deletions cut 6 bases from V and 4 bases from J, with 15 bases between. The germline CDR1 and CDR2 sequences are MNHEY and SVGAGI. This CDR3 comprises 14 residues.

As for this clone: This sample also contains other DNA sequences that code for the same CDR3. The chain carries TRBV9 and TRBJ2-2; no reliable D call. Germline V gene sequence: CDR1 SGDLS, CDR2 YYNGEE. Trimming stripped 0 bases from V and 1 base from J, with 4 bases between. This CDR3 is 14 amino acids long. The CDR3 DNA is TGTGCCAGCAGCGTAGGAGGGAACACCGGGGAGCTGTTTTTT. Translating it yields CASSVGGNTGELFF.

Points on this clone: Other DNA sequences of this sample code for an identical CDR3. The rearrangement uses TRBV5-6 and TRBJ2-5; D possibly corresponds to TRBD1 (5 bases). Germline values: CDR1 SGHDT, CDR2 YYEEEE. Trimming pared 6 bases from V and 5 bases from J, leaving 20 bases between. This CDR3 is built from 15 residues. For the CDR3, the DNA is TGTGCCAGCACCGGCATCTTTAGGGGTCAGGAGACCCAGTACTTC. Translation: CASTGIFRGQETQYF.

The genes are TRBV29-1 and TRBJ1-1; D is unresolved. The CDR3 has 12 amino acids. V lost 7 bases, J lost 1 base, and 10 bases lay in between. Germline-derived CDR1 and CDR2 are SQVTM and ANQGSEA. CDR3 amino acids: CSGEDGNTEAFF. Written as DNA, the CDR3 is TGCAGCGGAGAAGACGGGAACACTGAAGCTTTCTTT.

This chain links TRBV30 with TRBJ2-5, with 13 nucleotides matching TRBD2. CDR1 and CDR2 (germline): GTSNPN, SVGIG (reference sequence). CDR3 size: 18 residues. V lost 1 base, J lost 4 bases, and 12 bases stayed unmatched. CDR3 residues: CAWSDGETTSGGGETQYF. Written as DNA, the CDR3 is TGTGCCTGGAGTGACGGAGAGACTACTAGCGGGGGGGGAGAGACCCAGTACTTC.

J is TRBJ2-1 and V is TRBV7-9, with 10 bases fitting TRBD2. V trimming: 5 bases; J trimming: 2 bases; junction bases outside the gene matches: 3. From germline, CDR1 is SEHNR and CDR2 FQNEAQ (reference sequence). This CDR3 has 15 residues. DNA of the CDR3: TGTGCCAGCAGCGCAAGCGGGGGGGCCTACAATGAGCAGTTCTTC. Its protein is CASSASGGAYNEQFF.

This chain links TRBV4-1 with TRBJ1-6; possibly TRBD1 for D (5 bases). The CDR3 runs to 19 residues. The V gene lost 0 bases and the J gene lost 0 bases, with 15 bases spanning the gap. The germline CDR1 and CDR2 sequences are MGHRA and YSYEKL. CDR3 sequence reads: CASSQDVFAGPSYNSPLHF. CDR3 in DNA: TGCGCCAGCAGCCAAGATGTATTTGCAGGGCCCTCCTATAATTCACCCCTCCACTTT.

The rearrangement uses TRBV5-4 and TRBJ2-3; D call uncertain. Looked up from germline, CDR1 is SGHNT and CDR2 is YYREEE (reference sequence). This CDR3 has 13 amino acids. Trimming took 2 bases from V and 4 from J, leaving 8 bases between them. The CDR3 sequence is CASSFGSADTQYF. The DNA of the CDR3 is TGTGCCAGCAGCTTTGGTTCGGCAGATACGCAGTATTTT.

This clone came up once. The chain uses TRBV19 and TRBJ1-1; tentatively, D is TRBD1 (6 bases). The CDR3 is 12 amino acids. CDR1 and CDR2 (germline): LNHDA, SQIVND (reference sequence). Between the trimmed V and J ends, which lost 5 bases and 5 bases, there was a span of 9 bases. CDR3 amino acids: CASSQGFTEAFF. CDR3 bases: TGTGCCAGTAGTCAGGGGTTTACTGAAGCTTTCTTT.

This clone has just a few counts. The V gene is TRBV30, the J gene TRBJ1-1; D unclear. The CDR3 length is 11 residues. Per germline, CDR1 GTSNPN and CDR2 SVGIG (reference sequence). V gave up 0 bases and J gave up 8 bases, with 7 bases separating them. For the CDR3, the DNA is TGTGCCTGGAGTGTGGGCCGGGAAGCTTTCTTT. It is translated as CAWSVGREAFF.

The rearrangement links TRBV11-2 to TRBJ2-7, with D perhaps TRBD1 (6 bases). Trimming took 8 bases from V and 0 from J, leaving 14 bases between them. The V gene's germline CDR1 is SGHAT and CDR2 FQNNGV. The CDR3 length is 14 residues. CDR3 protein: CASAVGQISYEQYF. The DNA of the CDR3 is TGTGCCAGCGCAGTCGGACAGATCTCCTACGAGCAGTACTTC.

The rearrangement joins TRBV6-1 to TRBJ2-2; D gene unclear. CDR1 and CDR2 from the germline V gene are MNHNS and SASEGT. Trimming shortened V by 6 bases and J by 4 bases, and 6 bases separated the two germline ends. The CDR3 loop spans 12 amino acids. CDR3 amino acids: CASSDLTGELFF. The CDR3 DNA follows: TGTGCCAGCAGCGACCTCACCGGGGAGCTGTTTTTT.